A single sample is the source of the 2 T cell receptor beta chains below, sequenced in a study of blood T cell repertoires in COVID-19 (dated by TCRdb to about 2020). Library prep was done by the immunoSEQ multiplex PCR assay. In its TCRdb copy, this immuneACCESS table keeps in-frame sequences only and misses some clones. Where compared with another copy, unresolved V genes explain less than half of these, and the others have no known cause. The sample yields some 60,000 clones; approximately 78% were counted once. Around 12% of the sample is taken by the ten largest. The sequenced sample consisted of peripheral blood. Every receptor here comes from a human donor in a cohort sampled during active COVID-19.

This chain joins TRBV10-3 and TRBJ2-3; TRBD1 might be the D (6 bases). V gave up 2 bases and J gave up 8 bases, with 11 bases separating them. The V gene's germline CDR1 is ENHRY and CDR2 SYGVKD. The length of the CDR3 is 13 residues. The CDR3 reads CAISERGISTQYF. For the CDR3, the DNA is TGTGCCATCAGTGAGAGGGGGATCAGTACGCAGTATTTT.

The chain couples TRBV14 to TRBJ1-2; D is perhaps TRBD1 (5 bases). Germline loops: CDR1 SGHDN, CDR2 FVKESK. The CDR3 sequence is 14 residues long. V was clipped by 1 base and J by 3 bases, with 9 bases between them. CDR3 sequence (DNA): TGTGCCAGCAGCCAAGTCGGGGGAGACTATGGCTACACCTTC. This encodes CASSQVGGDYGYTF.